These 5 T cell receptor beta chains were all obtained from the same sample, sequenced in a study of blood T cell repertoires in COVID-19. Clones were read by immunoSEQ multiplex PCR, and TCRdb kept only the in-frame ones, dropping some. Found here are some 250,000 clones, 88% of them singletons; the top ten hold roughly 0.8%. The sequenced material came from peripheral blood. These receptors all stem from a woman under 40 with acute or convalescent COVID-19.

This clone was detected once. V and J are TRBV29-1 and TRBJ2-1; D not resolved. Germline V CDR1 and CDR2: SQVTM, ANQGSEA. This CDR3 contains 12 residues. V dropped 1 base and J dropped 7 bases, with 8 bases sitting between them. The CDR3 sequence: CSVEASWNEQFF. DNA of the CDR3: TGCAGCGTTGAAGCTAGTTGGAATGAGCAGTTCTTC.

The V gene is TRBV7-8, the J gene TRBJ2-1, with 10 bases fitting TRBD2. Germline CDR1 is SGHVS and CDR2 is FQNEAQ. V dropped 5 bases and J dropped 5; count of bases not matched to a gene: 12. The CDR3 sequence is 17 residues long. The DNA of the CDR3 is TGTGCCAGCAGCACTAACCGATGGCTAGCGGGAGACAATGAGCAGTTCTTC. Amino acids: CASSTNRWLAGDNEQFF.

The DNA for the CDR3 is TGTGCCAGCAGTTACTCGAGGGTGGGGAACACTGAAGCTTTCTTT. It yields the protein CASSYSRVGNTEAFF. The chain employs TRBV6-5 and TRBJ1-1; D gene unclear. The CDR3 contains 15 residues. Deletions cut 0 bases from V and 1 base from J, with 9 bases between. Germline CDR1 is MNHEY and CDR2 is SVGAGI.

The DNA of the CDR3 is TGTGCCAGTAGTGGAGCCGGGACAGGGGCGGACTATGGCTACACCTTC. This sequence encodes CASSGAGTGADYGYTF. This chain uses TRBV19 with TRBJ1-2, with TRBD1 matching 10 bases. CDR3 size: 16 residues. V lost 5 bases and J lost 3; bases outside the gene matches: 9. The germline V gene has CDR1 LNHDA and CDR2 SQIVND (reference sequence). The whole variable domain, filled in from reference TRBV19 and TRBJ1-2, reads DGGITQSPKYLFRKEGQNVTLSCEQNLNHDAMYWYRQDPGQGLRLIYYSQIVNDFQKGDIAEGYSVSREKKESFPLTVTSAQKNPTAFYLCASSGAGTGADYGYTFGSGTRLTVV.

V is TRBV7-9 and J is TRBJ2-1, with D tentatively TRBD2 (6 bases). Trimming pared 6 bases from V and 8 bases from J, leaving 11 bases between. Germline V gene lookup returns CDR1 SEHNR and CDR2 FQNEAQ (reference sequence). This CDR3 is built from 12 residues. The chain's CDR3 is CASSHPGDEQFF. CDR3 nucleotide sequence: TGTGCCAGCAGTCATCCGGGGGATGAGCAGTTCTTC.